Each of the 22 T cell receptor beta chains below was sequenced from the same sample in a study of beta chain features in type 1 diabetes (dated 2018 in TCRdb). The library was generated by the immunoSEQ multiplex PCR assay. The entire isolated RNA was reverse transcribed using the High Capacity cDNA Reverse Transcription Kit, and thus expressed TCRB transcripts were sequenced. TCRdb limited this immuneACCESS table to in-frame rearrangements with V and J called. A share of clones is missing; checked studies link under half to unresolved V genes, and the rest is unexplained. The sample contains about 280,000 clones, approximately 15% of them found a single time. The ten largest account for less than 0.02% of the sample. No antigen has been identified for these receptors. Broader findings and caveats from the paper: In all four CD4+ subsets, TCRB CDR3 length was moderately but significantly shorter in type 1 diabetes patients.

The sequenced sample consisted of naive CD4+ T cells from blood. The cell subset or site label for this specimen denotes: true naive CD4+ T cells. The receptors stem from a man aged 18-30 years with type 1 diabetes.

The chain carries TRBV28 and TRBJ2-7; 9 nucleotides align to TRBD1. This CDR3 has 16 amino acids. The ends lost 9 bases at V and 0 bases at J; junction bases unmatched: 12. Germline lookup yields CDR1 MDHEN and CDR2 SYDVKM. The CDR3 loop is CASIGTGRPSSYEQYF. CDR3 sequence (DNA): TGTGCCAGTATTGGGACAGGGCGACCTAGCTCCTACGAGCAGTACTTC.

The rearrangement uses TRBV6-5 and TRBJ2-1; D is possibly TRBD2 (6 bases). In germline, CDR1 is MNHEY, CDR2 SVGAGI. This CDR3 is built from 14 residues. Trimming took off 7 bases at V and 10 bases at J, with 20 bases between the two ends. The CDR3 nucleotides read TGTGCCAGCATCAAAATATCTGGGGGAGGCGAGCAGTTCTTC. It codes for CASIKISGGGEQFF.

In this sample, this clone turned up a few times. The DNA of the CDR3 is TGTGCCAGCAGGGTAGATTCTAGCACAGATACGCAGTATTTT. This gives the protein CASRVDSSTDTQYF. V usage is TRBV27 and J usage is TRBJ2-3, with D hard to call. CDR3 length: 14 residues. Germline values: CDR1 MNHEY, CDR2 SMNVEV (reference sequence). V lost 6 bases and J lost 0, with 10 bases in between.

The rearrangement links TRBV5-1 to TRBJ1-4; D is undetermined. V was trimmed by 0 bases and J by 3 bases, leaving 6 bases between them. This CDR3 has 14 residues. Germline V gene lookup returns CDR1 SGHRS and CDR2 YFSETQ. In nucleotides, the CDR3 is TGCGCCAGCAGCTTGGGTAGAGCTAATGAAAAACTGTTTTTT. This sequence encodes CASSLGRANEKLFF.

This clone was found a few times. This chain uses TRBV16 with TRBJ1-5; D is possibly TRBD1 (5 bases). This CDR3 is built from 17 residues. With 4 bases removed from V and 1 base from J, the gap between germline ends came to 17 bases. In germline, CDR1 is KGHSY, CDR2 FQNENV. The CDR3 DNA follows: TGTGCCAGCAGCCCCCATGGGGGGTATCCGAGCAATCAGCCCCAGCATTTT. It is translated as CASSPHGGYPSNQPQHF.

This clone was detected a few times. The chain uses TRBV11-1 and TRBJ2-7; D possibly corresponds to TRBD1 (5 bases). Germline V lookup: CDR1 SGHAT, CDR2 FQDESV (reference sequence). The CDR3 is made up of 14 amino acids. V gave up 6 bases and J gave up 5 bases, with 17 bases separating them. CDR3 sequence: CASRPVLRVHEQYF. CDR3 DNA sequence: TGTGCCAGCAGGCCCGTTCTCAGGGTCCACGAGCAGTACTTC.

This clone was detected only a few times. The gene calls are TRBV5-4 and TRBJ2-7, with D maybe TRBD2 (6 bases). The CDR3 is made up of 15 amino acids. The V end lost 3 bases, the J end lost 2 bases, and 15 bases lay between the germline ends. Germline CDR1 reads SGHNT; CDR2 reads YYREEE (reference sequence). CDR3 nucleotide sequence: TGTGCCAGCAGCTGGCCCGGGAGCGGTCCCTACGAGCAGTACTTC. Residues: CASSWPGSGPYEQYF.

This chain joins TRBV6-6 and TRBJ1-5, with D perhaps matching TRBD1 (6 bases). The V end was cut by 10 bases, the J end by 6 bases, with 13 bases between. Germline V gene data show CDR1 as MNHNY and CDR2 as SVGAGI (reference sequence). The CDR3 has 12 amino acids. CDR3 loop: CATHRRGQPQHF. CDR3 coding DNA: TGTGCCACCCATCGCAGGGGTCAGCCCCAGCATTTT.

The chain uses TRBV7-8 and TRBJ2-7; TRBD2 matches at 10 bases. This CDR3 has 15 amino acids. From germline, CDR1 is SGHVS and CDR2 FQNEAQ. Trimming took 0 bases from V and 4 from J; bases not matched to a gene: 3. DNA of the CDR3: TGTGCCAGCAGCTTAGCCGCTAGCGGGGGATACGAGCAGTACTTC. Amino acids: CASSLAASGGYEQYF.

Note on this clone: One junction end disagrees with the germline gene, perhaps due to a read error. The chain couples TRBV7-2 to TRBJ2-7; 15 bases match TRBD2. Germline V gene lookup returns CDR1 SGHTA and CDR2 FQGNSA. This CDR3 is built from 14 residues. As DNA, the CDR3 is TGTGCCAACCCCTCCGGGACTAGCGGGAGGCAAACCTTGTTC. Amino acids: CANPSGTSGRQTLF.

The chain uses TRBV5-1 and TRBJ2-5; possible D gene TRBD1, 6 bases. V was clipped by 9 bases and J by 5 bases, with 23 bases between them. The germline gives CDR1 SGHRS, CDR2 YFSETQ. This CDR3 is 15 amino acids long. This CDR3 is CATSTDRRKGETQYF. The CDR3 DNA follows: TGCGCCACCTCCACTGACAGGCGTAAAGGGGAGACCCAGTACTTC.

The gene calls are TRBV28 and TRBJ2-7, with D tentatively TRBD1 (6 bases). CDR1 and CDR2 from the germline V gene are MDHEN and SYDVKM. V was shortened by 6 bases and J by 0 bases, with 12 bases between the two germline ends. This CDR3 spans 14 amino acids. CDR3 residues: CASRRTGPSYEQYF. CDR3 nucleotides: TGTGCCAGCAGGCGAACAGGGCCCTCCTACGAGCAGTACTTC.

The chain combines TRBV5-6 with TRBJ2-7, with 9 bases fitting TRBD1. After removal of 1 base from V and 4 bases from J, the junction contained 9 bases not matched to a gene. CDR1 is SGHDT and CDR2 is YYEEEE in the germline V gene. The CDR3 has 16 residues. Here the CDR3 reads CASSLLGTGKPYEQYF. In nucleotides, the CDR3 is TGTGCCAGCAGCTTGTTGGGGACAGGGAAGCCTTACGAGCAGTACTTC. Based on the CDR3 plus reference TRBV5-6 and TRBJ2-7, the full variable domain is DAGVTQSPTHLIKTRGQQVTLRCSPKSGHDTVSWYQQALGQGPQFIFQYYEEEERQRGNFPDRFSGHQFPNYSSELNVNALLLGDSALYLCASSLLGTGKPYEQYFGPGTRLTVT.

This sequence joins TRBV5-4 and TRBJ2-5; no clear D gene. Trimming removed 4 bases from V and 0 bases from J, with 13 bases in between. The CDR3 covers 15 residues. In germline, CDR1 is SGHNT, CDR2 YYREEE (reference sequence). CDR3 bases: TGTGCCAGCAGCCCGCCCGGTAGAAACCAAGAGACCCAGTACTTC. Translated, it gives CASSPPGRNQETQYF.

This clone turned up a few times. The V gene is TRBV21-1, the J gene TRBJ1-3; no check of the table's D call, TRBD1, against the DNA was made. TRBV21-1 is a pseudogene. The CDR3 sequence is 18 residues long. CDR3 sequence (DNA): TGTGCCAGCAGCAAAGCCCAAATGACGGACAGGACGGGAAACACCATATATTTT. It yields the protein CASSKAQMTDRTGNTIYF.

This clone was seen a few times. The chain couples TRBV5-4 to TRBJ1-4, with 8 bases identical to TRBD1. Looked up from germline, CDR1 is SGHNT and CDR2 is YYREEE (reference sequence). The length of the CDR3 is 15 residues. V was clipped by 3 bases and J by 10 bases; unmatched bases: 11. The CDR3 nucleotides are TGTGCCAGCAGCTCGGACAGGGAGGAGTTTGGAAAACTGTTTTTT. It is translated as CASSSDREEFGKLFF.

This clone was seen a single time. The chain links TRBV30 to TRBJ2-5; D not certain. Germline values: CDR1 GTSNPN, CDR2 SVGIG (reference sequence). Trimming took 3 bases from V and 3 from J, leaving 8 bases between them. The CDR3 totals 12 residues. The CDR3 loop is CAWSPLKETQYF. CDR3 sequence (DNA): TGTGCCTGGAGCCCGCTAAAAGAGACCCAGTACTTC.

This rearrangement joins TRBV11-2 to TRBJ2-3; 7 nucleotides agree with TRBD2. This CDR3 comprises 16 residues. The germline CDR1 and CDR2 sequences are SGHAT and FQNNGV. V dropped 5 bases and J dropped 3; count of bases not matched to a gene: 11. Here the CDR3 DNA reads TGTGCCAGCAGCAGAACTAGCGCCCGAATGACAGATACGCAGTATTTT. Protein: CASSRTSARMTDTQYF.

This clone was detected only once. V and J are TRBV7-9 and TRBJ2-5, with 9 bases lining up with TRBD1. The DNA end is more similar to TRBJ2-7, so the J call may be wrong. Germline lookup yields CDR1 SEHNR and CDR2 FQNEAQ (reference sequence). CDR3 length equals 14 residues. In DNA form, the CDR3 reads TGTGCCAGCAGCAGGAACAGGGGGCCCTACGAGCAGTACTTC. Protein sequence: CASSRNRGPYEQYF.

The V call is TRBV19, the J call TRBJ1-2; tentative D call: TRBD1 (5 bases). V dropped 5 bases and J dropped 8 bases, with 12 bases sitting between them. The CDR3 has 12 residues. From germline, CDR1 is LNHDA and CDR2 SQIVND (reference sequence). This CDR3 reads CASSGQGEGYTF. As DNA, the CDR3 is TGTGCCAGTAGTGGGCAGGGTGAAGGCTACACCTTC.

The chain links TRBV10-3 to TRBJ1-2, with a possible D match to TRBD1 (5 bases). V dropped 4 bases and J dropped 4 bases, with 13 bases sitting between them. The CDR3 loop spans 14 amino acids. CDR1 is ENHRY and CDR2 is SYGVKD in the germline V gene. The DNA of the CDR3 is TGTGCCATCAGTGTGGGGACTGCATCCTATGGCTACACCTTC. Translation: CAISVGTASYGYTF.

The rearrangement uses TRBV15 and TRBJ1-2, with D unresolved. The germline V gene encodes CDR1 LNHNV and CDR2 YYDKDF (reference sequence). V lost 0 bases and J 7 bases, leaving 9 bases between the germline ends. The CDR3 spans 13 residues. The CDR3 nucleotides read TGTGCCACCAGCAGAGATCTTGCAGGTGGCTACACCTTC. Translating gives CATSRDLAGGYTF. The complete variable domain, with remaining parts taken from reference TRBV15 and TRBJ1-2, reads DAMVIQNPRYQVTQFGKPVTLSCSQTLNHNVMYWYQQKSSQAPKLLFHYYDKDFNNEADTPDNFQSRRPNTSFCFLDIRSPGLGDTAMYLCATSRDLAGGYTFGSGTRLTVV.